The 9 T cell receptor beta chains below all came from one sample that was sequenced in a study of Ad26.COV2.S vaccination and SARS-CoV-2 variants. The table came from immunoSEQ multiplex PCR; TCRdb's copy has only in-frame clones and leaves some out. The sample holds some 180,000 clones, 70% to 90% seen once. Sequences were derived from peripheral blood, sampled after recovery from COVID-19. These receptors all stem from a human donor who had recovered from COVID-19.

This chain connects TRBV5-1 to TRBJ2-3; weak D call: TRBD2 (6 bases). V lost 6 bases and J lost 3, with 14 bases in between. Per the germline V gene, CDR1 is SGHRS and CDR2 is YFSETQ. The CDR3 has 14 residues. In DNA, the CDR3 is TGCGCCAGCACCTGGGGGGATATTACAGATACGCAGTATTTT. As protein: CASTWGDITDTQYF.

V is TRBV4-2 and J is TRBJ2-3; D tentatively reads TRBD1 or TRBD2 (5 bases each). V lost 0 bases, J lost 0 bases, and 10 bases lay in between. The CDR3 length is 16 residues. The germline CDR1 and CDR2 sequences are LGHNA and YNFKEQ. The CDR3 coding sequence is TGTGCCAGCAGCCAAGAGCTAGCAGGGAGCACAGATACGCAGTATTTT. Translation: CASSQELAGSTDTQYF.

The chain employs TRBV21-1 and TRBJ2-5. TRBV21-1 is a listed pseudogene. CDR3 size: 16 residues. CDR3: CASSKGTKDHQETQYF. CDR3 DNA: TGTGCCAGCAGCAAAGGTACAAAGGACCACCAAGAGACCCAGTACTTC.

This sequence joins TRBV6-4 and TRBJ1-6; weak D call: TRBD1 (5 bases). V dropped 5 bases and J dropped 5 bases, with 10 bases sitting between them. Germline CDR1 reads MRHNA; CDR2 reads SNTAGT. The CDR3 length is 14 residues. In DNA, the CDR3 is TGTGCCAGCAGTATACAGGCGGATAATTCACCCCTCCACTTT. It translates to CASSIQADNSPLHF.

V and J are TRBV27 and TRBJ2-5; TRBD2 is a possible D gene (5 bases). The CDR3 length is 13 residues. The V end was cut by 6 bases, the J end by 5 bases, with 13 bases between. Germline lookup yields CDR1 MNHEY and CDR2 SMNVEV (reference sequence). CDR3 loop: CASRVLDGETQYF. CDR3 nucleotide sequence: TGTGCCAGCAGAGTACTAGACGGGGAGACCCAGTACTTC.

The rearrangement joins TRBV29-1 to TRBJ2-3; perhaps TRBD2 as D (5 bases). Germline V gene lookup returns CDR1 SQVTM and CDR2 ANQGSEA. Trimming left V 0 bases short and J 8 bases short, with 12 bases between. This CDR3 has 13 amino acids. CDR3 sequence (DNA): TGCAGCGTTGAAGACCTAGCTTCAGTTACGCAGTATTTT. As protein: CSVEDLASVTQYF.

The genes are TRBV11-3 and TRBJ1-5; D unresolved. V was trimmed by 5 bases and J by 7 bases, leaving 3 bases between them. The CDR3 spans 10 residues. Germline V gene sequence: CDR1 SGHNT, CDR2 YENEEA. Here the CDR3 reads CASSQQPQHF. The CDR3 region has the DNA TGTGCCAGCAGCCAACAGCCCCAGCATTTT.

V is TRBV6-5 and J is TRBJ2-7, with a tentative D call TRBD2 (6 bases). The CDR3 runs to 14 residues. V lost 5 bases and J lost 3, with 14 bases in between. CDR1 and CDR2 from the germline V gene are MNHEY and SVGAGI. Here the CDR3 reads CASSLRGGNYEQYF. Here the CDR3 DNA reads TGTGCCAGCAGTCTTAGAGGAGGGAACTACGAGCAGTACTTC.

Remarks on this clone: The final CDR3 position lacks the conserved phenylalanine or tryptophan, pointing to a likely read error. Because the CDR3's place on the DNA is in doubt, the DNA is left out and the CDR3 is given as listed by TCRdb. V gene TRBV6-1 combines with J gene TRBJ2-7. The CDR3 has 10 amino acids, counting both end residues. Germline-derived CDR1 and CDR2 are MNHNS and SASEGT. CDR3 residues: CASSEEQFAL.